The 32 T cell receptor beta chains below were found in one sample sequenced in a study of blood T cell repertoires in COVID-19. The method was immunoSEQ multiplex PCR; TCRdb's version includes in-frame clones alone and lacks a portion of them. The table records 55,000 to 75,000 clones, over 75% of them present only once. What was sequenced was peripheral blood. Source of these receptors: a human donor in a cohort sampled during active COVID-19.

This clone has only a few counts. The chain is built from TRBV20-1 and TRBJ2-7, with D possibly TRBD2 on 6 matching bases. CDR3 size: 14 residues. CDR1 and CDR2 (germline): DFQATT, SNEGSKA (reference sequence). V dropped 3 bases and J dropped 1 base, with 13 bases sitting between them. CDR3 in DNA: TGCAGTGCTAGTGCCGCGGGACGGTCCTACGAGCAGTACTTC. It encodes CSASAAGRSYEQYF.

CDR3 nucleotides: TGTGCCAGCAGCGCCCGACAGGGGAATGGCTACACCTTC. Amino acid sequence: CASSARQGNGYTF. V usage is TRBV5-4 and J usage is TRBJ1-2; 8 bases agree with TRBD1. With 4 bases clipped from V and 6 bases from J, the junction kept 5 bases outside the gene matches. This CDR3 is built from 13 residues. Germline values: CDR1 SGHNT, CDR2 YYREEE (reference sequence). The full variable domain, in which reference TRBV5-4 and TRBJ1-2 provide the parts outside the CDR3, is ETGVTQSPTHLIKTRGQQVTLRCSSQSGHNTVSWYQQALGQGPQFIFQYYREEENGRGNFPPRFSGLQFPNYSSELNVNALELDDSALYLCASSARQGNGYTFGSGTRLTVV.

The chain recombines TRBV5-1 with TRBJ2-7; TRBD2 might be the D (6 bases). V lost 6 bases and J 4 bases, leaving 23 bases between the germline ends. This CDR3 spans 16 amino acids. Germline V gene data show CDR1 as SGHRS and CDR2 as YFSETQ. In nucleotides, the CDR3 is TGCGCCAGCAACCCAGGGACTGGGGTTTTCGGGTACGAGCAGTACTTC. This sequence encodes CASNPGTGVFGYEQYF.

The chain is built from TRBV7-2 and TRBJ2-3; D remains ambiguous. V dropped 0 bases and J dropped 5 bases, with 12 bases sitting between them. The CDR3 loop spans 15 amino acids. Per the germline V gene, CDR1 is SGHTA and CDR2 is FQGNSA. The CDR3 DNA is TGTGCCAGCAGCTTAGCGGGCCAGAAAGGAGATACGCAGTATTTT. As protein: CASSLAGQKGDTQYF.

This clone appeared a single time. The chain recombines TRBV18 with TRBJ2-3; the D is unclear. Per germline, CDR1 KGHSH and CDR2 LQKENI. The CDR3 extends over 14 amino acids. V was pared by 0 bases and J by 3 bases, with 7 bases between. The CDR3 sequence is CASSPPVGTDTQYF. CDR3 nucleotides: TGTGCCAGCTCACCACCGGTCGGGACAGATACGCAGTATTTT.

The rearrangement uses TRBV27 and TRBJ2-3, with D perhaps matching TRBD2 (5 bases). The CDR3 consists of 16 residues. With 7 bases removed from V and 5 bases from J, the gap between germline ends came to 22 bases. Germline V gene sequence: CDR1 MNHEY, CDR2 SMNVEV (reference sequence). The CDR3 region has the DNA TGTGCCAGCAATCCCGATAGGTGGCACGGAGGAGATACGCAGTATTTT. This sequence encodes CASNPDRWHGGDTQYF.

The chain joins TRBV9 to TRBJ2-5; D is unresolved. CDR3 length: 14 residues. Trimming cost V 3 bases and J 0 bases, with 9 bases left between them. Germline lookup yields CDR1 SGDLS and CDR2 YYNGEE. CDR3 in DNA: TGTGCCAGCAGCGAAAGCAATTACCAAGAGACCCAGTACTTC. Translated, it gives CASSESNYQETQYF.

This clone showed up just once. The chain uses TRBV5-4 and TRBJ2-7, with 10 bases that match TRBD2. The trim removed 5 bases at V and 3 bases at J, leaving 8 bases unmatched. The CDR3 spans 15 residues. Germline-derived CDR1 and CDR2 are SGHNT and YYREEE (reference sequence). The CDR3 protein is CASSPGASGSYEQYF. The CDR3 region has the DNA TGTGCCAGCAGTCCGGGGGCTAGCGGGAGCTACGAGCAGTACTTC.

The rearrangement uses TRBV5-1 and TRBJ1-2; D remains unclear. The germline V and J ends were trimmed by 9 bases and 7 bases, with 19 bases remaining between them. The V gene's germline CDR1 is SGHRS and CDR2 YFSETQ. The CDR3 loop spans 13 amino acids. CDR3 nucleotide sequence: TGCGCCACGAGCGCCCGTACCGAGACTGGCTACACCTTC. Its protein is CATSARTETGYTF.

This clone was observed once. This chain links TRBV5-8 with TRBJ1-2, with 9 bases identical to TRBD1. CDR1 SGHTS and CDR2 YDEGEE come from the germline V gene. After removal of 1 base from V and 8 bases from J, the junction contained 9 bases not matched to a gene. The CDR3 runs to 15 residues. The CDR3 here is CASSLTPSTGGGYTF. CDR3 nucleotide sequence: TGTGCCAGCAGCTTGACCCCATCTACAGGGGGCGGCTACACCTTC. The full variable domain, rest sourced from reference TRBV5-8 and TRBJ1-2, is EAGVTQSPTHLIKTRGQQATLRCSPISGHTSVYWYQQALGLGLQFLLWYDEGEERNRGNFPPRFSGRQFPNYSSELNVNALELEDSALYLCASSLTPSTGGGYTFGSGTRLTVV.

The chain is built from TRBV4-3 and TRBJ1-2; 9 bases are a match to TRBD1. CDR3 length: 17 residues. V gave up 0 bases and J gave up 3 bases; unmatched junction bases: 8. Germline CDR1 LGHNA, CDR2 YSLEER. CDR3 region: CASSQETGQGVYYGYTF. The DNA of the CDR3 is TGCGCCAGCAGCCAAGAAACGGGACAGGGTGTGTACTATGGCTACACCTTC.

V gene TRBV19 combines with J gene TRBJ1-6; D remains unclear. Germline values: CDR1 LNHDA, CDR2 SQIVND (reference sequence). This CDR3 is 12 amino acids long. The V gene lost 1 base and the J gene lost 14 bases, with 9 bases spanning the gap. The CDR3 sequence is CASSIGAGTLHF. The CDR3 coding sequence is TGTGCCAGTAGTATAGGCGCGGGAACCCTCCACTTT. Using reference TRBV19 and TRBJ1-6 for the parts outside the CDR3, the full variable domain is DGGITQSPKYLFRKEGQNVTLSCEQNLNHDAMYWYRQDPGQGLRLIYYSQIVNDFQKGDIAEGYSVSREKKESFPLTVTSAQKNPTAFYLCASSIGAGTLHFGNGTRLTVT.

CDR3 sequence: CASSEYQRGFGANVLTF. For the CDR3, the DNA is TGTGCCAGCAGTGAATATCAAAGGGGATTTGGGGCCAACGTCCTGACTTTC. The V gene is TRBV25-1, the J gene TRBJ2-6, with a weak D call TRBD1 (5 bases). Germline V gene lookup returns CDR1 MGHDK and CDR2 SYGVNS. This CDR3 has 17 residues. V was cut by 0 bases and J by 3 bases, with 12 bases left in between.

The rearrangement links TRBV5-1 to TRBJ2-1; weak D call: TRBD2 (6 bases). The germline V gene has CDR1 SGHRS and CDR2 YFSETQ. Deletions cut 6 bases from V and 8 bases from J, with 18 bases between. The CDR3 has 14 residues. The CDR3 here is CASTTYRDSDEQFF. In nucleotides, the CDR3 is TGCGCCAGCACGACATACCGGGACTCGGATGAGCAGTTCTTC.

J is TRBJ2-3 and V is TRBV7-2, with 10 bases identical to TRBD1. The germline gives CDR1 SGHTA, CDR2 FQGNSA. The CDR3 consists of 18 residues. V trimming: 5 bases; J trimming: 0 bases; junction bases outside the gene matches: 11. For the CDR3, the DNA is TGTGCCAGCAGCGGGGGGACAGGGGCAGTAATTAGCACAGATACGCAGTATTTT. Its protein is CASSGGTGAVISTDTQYF.

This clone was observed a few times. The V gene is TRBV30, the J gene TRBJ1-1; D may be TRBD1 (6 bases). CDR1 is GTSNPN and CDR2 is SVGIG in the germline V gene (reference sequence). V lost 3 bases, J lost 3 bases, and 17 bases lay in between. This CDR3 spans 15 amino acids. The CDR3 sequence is CAWSAPFGGYTEAFF. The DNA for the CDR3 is TGTGCCTGGAGCGCCCCTTTTGGGGGCTACACTGAAGCTTTCTTT.

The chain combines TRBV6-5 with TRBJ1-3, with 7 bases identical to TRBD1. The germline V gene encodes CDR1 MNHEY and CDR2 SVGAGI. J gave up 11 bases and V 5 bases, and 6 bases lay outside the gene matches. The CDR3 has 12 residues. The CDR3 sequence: CASSRDRPPIYF. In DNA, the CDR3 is TGTGCCAGCAGTCGGGACAGACCCCCCATATATTTT.

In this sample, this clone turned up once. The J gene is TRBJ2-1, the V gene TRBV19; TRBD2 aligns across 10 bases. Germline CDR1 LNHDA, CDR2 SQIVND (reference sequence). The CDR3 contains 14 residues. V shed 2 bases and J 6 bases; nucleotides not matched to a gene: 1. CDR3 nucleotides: TGTGCCAGTAGTATACTAGCGGGGGTCAATGAGCAGTTCTTC. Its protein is CASSILAGVNEQFF.

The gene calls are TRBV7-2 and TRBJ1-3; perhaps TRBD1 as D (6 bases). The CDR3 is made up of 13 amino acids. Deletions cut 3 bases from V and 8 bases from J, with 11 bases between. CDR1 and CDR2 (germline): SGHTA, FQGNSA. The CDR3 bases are TGTGCCAGCAGCTTGGGGGCTTGGGACACCATATATTTT. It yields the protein CASSLGAWDTIYF.

CDR3 region: CASSPLGLEVDNEQFF. In nucleotides, the CDR3 is TGTGCCAGCAGCCCTCTAGGACTCGAGGTGGACAATGAGCAGTTCTTC. The chain carries TRBV4-2 and TRBJ2-1, with a possible D match to TRBD2 (5 bases). Per germline, CDR1 LGHNA and CDR2 YNFKEQ. There are 16 residues in the CDR3. The V and J ends lost 4 bases and 5 bases respectively, with 18 bases between them.

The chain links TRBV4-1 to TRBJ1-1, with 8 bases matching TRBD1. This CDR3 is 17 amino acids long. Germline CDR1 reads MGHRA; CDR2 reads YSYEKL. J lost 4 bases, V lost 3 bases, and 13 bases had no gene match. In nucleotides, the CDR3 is TGCGCCAGCAGCCACGCGTACCTGGGACAGGTGGGCACTGAAGCTTTCTTT. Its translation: CASSHAYLGQVGTEAFF.

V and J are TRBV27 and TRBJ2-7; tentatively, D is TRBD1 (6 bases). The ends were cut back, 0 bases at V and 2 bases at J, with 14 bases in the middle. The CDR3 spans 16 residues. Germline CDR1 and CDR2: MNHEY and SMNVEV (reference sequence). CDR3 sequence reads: CASSLSGQILAYEQYF. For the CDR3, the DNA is TGTGCCAGCAGTTTATCCGGACAGATATTAGCCTACGAGCAGTACTTC.

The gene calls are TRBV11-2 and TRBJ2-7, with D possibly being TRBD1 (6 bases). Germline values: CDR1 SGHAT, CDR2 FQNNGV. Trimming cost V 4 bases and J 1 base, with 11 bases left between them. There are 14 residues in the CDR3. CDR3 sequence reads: CASSWTVTSYEQYF. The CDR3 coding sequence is TGTGCCAGCAGCTGGACAGTGACGTCCTACGAGCAGTACTTC.

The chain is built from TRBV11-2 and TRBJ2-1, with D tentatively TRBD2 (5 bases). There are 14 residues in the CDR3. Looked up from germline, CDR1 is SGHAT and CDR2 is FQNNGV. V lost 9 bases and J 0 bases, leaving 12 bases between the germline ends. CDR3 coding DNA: TGTGCCAGTTCTCGGGGTCTCTCCTACAATGAGCAGTTCTTC. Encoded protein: CASSRGLSYNEQFF.

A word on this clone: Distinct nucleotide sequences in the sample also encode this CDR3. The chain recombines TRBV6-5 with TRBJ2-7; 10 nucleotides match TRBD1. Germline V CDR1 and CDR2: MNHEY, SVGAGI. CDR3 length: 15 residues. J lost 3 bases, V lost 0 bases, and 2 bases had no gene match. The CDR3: CASSYSGQGSYEQYF. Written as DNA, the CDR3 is TGTGCCAGCAGTTACTCGGGACAGGGGAGCTACGAGCAGTACTTC.

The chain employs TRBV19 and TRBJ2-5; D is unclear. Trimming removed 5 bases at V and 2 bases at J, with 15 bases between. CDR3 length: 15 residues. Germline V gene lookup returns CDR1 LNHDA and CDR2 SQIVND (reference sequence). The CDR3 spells CASSVRPASQETQYF. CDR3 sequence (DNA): TGTGCCAGTAGTGTCCGCCCAGCGTCGCAAGAGACCCAGTACTTC. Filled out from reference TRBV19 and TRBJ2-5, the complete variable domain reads DGGITQSPKYLFRKEGQNVTLSCEQNLNHDAMYWYRQDPGQGLRLIYYSQIVNDFQKGDIAEGYSVSREKKESFPLTVTSAQKNPTAFYLCASSVRPASQETQYFGPGTRLLVL.

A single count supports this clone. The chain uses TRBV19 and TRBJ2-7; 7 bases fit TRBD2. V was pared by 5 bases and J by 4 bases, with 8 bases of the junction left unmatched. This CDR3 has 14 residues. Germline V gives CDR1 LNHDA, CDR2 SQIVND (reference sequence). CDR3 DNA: TGTGCCAGTAGTGTAGGACTAGGGACTTACGAGCAGTACTTC. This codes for CASSVGLGTYEQYF.

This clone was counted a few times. The CDR3 protein is CAWSVQGYDEQYF. As DNA, the CDR3 is TGTGCCTGGAGTGTACAGGGGTACGACGAGCAGTACTTC. This chain links TRBV30 with TRBJ2-7; TRBD1 matches at 7 bases. CDR1 is GTSNPN, CDR2 SVGIG, per germline (reference sequence). V lost 0 bases and J lost 5; bases outside the gene matches: 4. The CDR3 has 13 amino acids. Variable domain in full (rest from reference TRBV30 and TRBJ2-7): SQTIHQWPATLVQPVGSPLSLECTVEGTSNPNLYWYRQAAGRGLQLLFYSVGIGQISSEVPQNLSASRPQDRQFILSSKKLLLSDSGFYLCAWSVQGYDEQYFGPGTRLTVT.

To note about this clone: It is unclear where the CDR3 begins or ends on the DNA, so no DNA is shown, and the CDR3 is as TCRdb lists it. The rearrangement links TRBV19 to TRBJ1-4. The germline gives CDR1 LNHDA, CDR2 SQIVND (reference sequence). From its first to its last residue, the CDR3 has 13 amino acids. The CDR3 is CASTSVPNEKLFF.

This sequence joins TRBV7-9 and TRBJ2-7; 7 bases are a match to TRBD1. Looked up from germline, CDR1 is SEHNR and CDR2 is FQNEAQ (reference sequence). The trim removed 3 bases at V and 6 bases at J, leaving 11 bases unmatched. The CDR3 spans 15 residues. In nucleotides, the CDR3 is TGTGCCAGCAGCTTTGTTGACGACAGGGCCGGCGAGCAGTACTTC. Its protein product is CASSFVDDRAGEQYF.

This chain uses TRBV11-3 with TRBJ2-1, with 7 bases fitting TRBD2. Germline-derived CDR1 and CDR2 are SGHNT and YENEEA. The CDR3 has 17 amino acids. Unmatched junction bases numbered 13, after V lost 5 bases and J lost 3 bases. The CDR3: CASSLPTAGIGYNEQFF. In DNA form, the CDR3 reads TGTGCCAGCAGCCTACCCACAGCGGGAATAGGCTACAATGAGCAGTTCTTC.

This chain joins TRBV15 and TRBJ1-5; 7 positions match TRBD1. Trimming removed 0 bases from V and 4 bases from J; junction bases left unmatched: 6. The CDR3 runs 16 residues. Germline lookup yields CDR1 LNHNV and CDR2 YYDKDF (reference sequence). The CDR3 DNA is TGTGCCACCAGCAGAGATGGGGGACAGCAAAATCAGCCCCAGCATTTT. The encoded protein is CATSRDGGQQNQPQHF.